A single sample gave rise to the 2 T cell receptor beta chains below, sequenced in a study of shared clonotypes between healthy human individuals. TCRdb keeps only in-frame clones here, not all; method: immunoSEQ multiplex PCR. This sample carries some 500,000 clones, around 95% of them seen once, and the ten largest clones take around 0.067%. Input material: naive CD4+ T cells sorted from blood. Specified subset: CD45RA+ positively selected. These receptors were taken from a woman aged 25 to 39 in good health.

The CDR3 DNA reads TGTGCCAGCAGCCAAGTAACTAGCGGGAGAGAAAATGAGCAGTTCTTC. Translated, it gives CASSQVTSGRENEQFF. The genes are TRBV4-2 and TRBJ2-1; 11 nucleotides match TRBD2. The germline CDR1 and CDR2 sequences are LGHNA and YNFKEQ. The CDR3 covers 16 residues. V was clipped by 1 base and J by 7 bases; unmatched bases: 6.

V and J are TRBV28 and TRBJ1-2; D is unresolved. The CDR3 spans 12 residues. The germline V gene has CDR1 MDHEN and CDR2 SYDVKM. V lost 3 bases and J lost 5, with 7 bases in between. CDR3 amino acids: CASSLVWYGYTF. CDR3 coding DNA: TGTGCCAGCAGTTTGGTCTGGTATGGCTACACCTTC.